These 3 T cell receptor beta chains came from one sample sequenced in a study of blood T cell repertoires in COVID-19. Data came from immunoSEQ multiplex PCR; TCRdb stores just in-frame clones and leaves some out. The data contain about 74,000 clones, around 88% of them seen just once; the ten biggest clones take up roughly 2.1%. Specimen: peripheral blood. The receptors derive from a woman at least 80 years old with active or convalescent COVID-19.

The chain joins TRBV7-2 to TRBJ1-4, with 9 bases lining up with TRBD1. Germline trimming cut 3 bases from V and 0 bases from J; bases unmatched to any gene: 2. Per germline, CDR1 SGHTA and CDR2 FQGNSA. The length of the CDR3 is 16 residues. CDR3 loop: CASSLGQGATNEKLFF. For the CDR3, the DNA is TGTGCCAGCAGCTTGGGACAGGGAGCAACTAATGAAAAACTGTTTTTT. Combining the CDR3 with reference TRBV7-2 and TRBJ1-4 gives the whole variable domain GAGVSQSPSNKVTEKGKDVELRCDPISGHTALYWYRQSLGQGLEFLIYFQGNSAPDKSGLPSDRFSAERTGGSVSTLTIQRTQQEDSAVYLCASSLGQGATNEKLFFGSGTQLSVL.

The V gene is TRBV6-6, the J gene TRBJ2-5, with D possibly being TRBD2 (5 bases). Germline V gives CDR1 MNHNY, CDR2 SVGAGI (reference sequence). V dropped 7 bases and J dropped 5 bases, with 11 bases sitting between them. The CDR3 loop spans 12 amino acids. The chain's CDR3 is CASTTGIETQYF. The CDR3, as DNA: TGTGCCAGCACCACCGGGATCGAGACCCAGTACTTC.

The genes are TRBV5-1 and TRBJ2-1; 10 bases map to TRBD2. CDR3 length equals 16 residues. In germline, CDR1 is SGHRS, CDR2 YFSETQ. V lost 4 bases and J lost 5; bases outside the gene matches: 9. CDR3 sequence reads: CASSPYTSGENNEQFF. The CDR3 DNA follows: TGCGCCAGCAGCCCGTACACTAGCGGGGAGAACAATGAGCAGTTCTTC.